This T cell receptor (beta chain) was obtained from a study of T-cell memory formation after mild COVID-19. The overall study: Each donor largely had its own TCR clusters.

CDR3 length: 13 residues. Trimming cost V 2 bases and J 7 bases, with 11 bases left between them. The germline gives CDR1 MNHEY, CDR2 SVGEGT. Many counts were recorded for this clonotype. TCRdb recomputed calls from the 5' RACE reads with MiXCR, one row per CDR3 protein. The sample carries more than 150,000 distinct CDR3 sequences, 20% to 25% recorded once. The sample consisted of PBMCs or a T cell subset sorted from them (not recorded which). The TCR originated in an adult woman who had mild COVID-19 (a few samples of this study predate the infection). Cell type and time point are not known. The chain is built from TRBV6-2 or TRBV6-3 and TRBJ1-1; a weak D match, TRBD1 (5 bases). CDR3 DNA sequence: TGTGCCAGCAGTTACGGTTGGGGCCGTGAAGCTTTCTTT. Its translation is CASSYGWGREAFF.